Each of the 9 T cell receptor beta chains below was sequenced from the same sample in a study of beta chain features in type 1 diabetes. Expressed TCRB transcripts were sequenced after all isolated RNA was converted to cDNA. Sequencing used immunoSEQ multiplex PCR; TCRdb keeps in-frame clones, though not all of them. Of 130,000 to 150,000 clones in the sample, around 51% were seen once. The sample was Tregs from blood. These receptors were collected from a man aged 18-30 years in good health.

This clone has only a few counts. V gene TRBV4-2 combines with J gene TRBJ1-4, with TRBD1 as a possible D gene (5 bases). Germline CDR1 is LGHNA and CDR2 is YNFKEQ. The ends were cut back, 3 bases at V and 0 bases at J, with 11 bases in the middle. CDR3 length: 16 amino acids. In DNA, the CDR3 is TGTGCCAGCAGCCAGGGTGACAGAGCAACTAATGAAAAACTGTTTTTT. Protein: CASSQGDRATNEKLFF.

This rearrangement joins TRBV6-1 to TRBJ2-1, with unresolved D. CDR1 is MNHNS and CDR2 is SASEGT in the germline V gene. V was pared by 8 bases and J by 0 bases, with 8 bases between. There are 13 residues in the CDR3. The CDR3 DNA follows: TGTGCCAGCCAGGTTAACTCCTACAATGAGCAGTTCTTC. Amino acids: CASQVNSYNEQFF.

This sequence joins TRBV27 and TRBJ2-2; possibly TRBD2 for D (5 bases). The CDR3 runs 15 residues. Germline values: CDR1 MNHEY, CDR2 SMNVEV (reference sequence). Trimming removed 1 base from V and 6 bases from J, with 12 bases in between. CDR3: CASSLYTGKAGELFF. CDR3 DNA sequence: TGTGCCAGCAGTTTATATACGGGAAAAGCCGGGGAGCTGTTTTTT.

This rearrangement joins TRBV7-9 to TRBJ2-7; 9 bases are shared with TRBD1. Germline values: CDR1 SEHNR, CDR2 FQNEAQ (reference sequence). CDR3 length equals 14 residues. V lost 5 bases to trimming and J lost 3 bases; unmatched junction nucleotides: 5. The DNA of the CDR3 is TGTGCCAGCAGCCTGACAGGGGGTGGCTACGAGCAGTACTTC. Translation gives CASSLTGGGYEQYF.

This clone was found a few times. This same CDR3 is encoded by further DNA sequences in the sample. The gene calls are TRBV29-1 and TRBJ2-5, with 7 nucleotides matching TRBD2. This CDR3 has 14 amino acids. Looked up from germline, CDR1 is SQVTM and CDR2 is ANQGSEA. Trimming removed 3 bases from V and 4 bases from J; junction bases left unmatched: 8. CDR3 coding DNA: TGCAGCGTTGACAGGGCGGGAGTGCGAGAGACCCAGTACTTC. As protein: CSVDRAGVRETQYF.

The chain links TRBV2 to TRBJ1-2, with D perhaps TRBD1 (5 bases). CDR1 is SNHLY, CDR2 FYNNEI, per germline. The CDR3 length is 13 residues. With 2 bases removed from V and 7 bases from J, the gap between germline ends came to 11 bases. The CDR3, as DNA: TGTGCCAGCAGTGAAATCGGGGGTACTGGCTACACCTTC. It codes for CASSEIGGTGYTF.

For the CDR3, the DNA is TGTGCCTGGAGTGGACTAGCGGGAGGGCCGGGGGAGCAGTTCTTC. Protein sequence: CAWSGLAGGPGEQFF. This chain uses TRBV30 with TRBJ2-1, with 14 bases aligning to TRBD2. The CDR3 has 15 residues. V shed 1 base and J 10 bases; nucleotides not matched to a gene: 6. CDR1 GTSNPN and CDR2 SVGIG come from the germline V gene (reference sequence).

This chain uses TRBV12-2 with TRBJ2-7; whether TRBD1, the table's D call, matches the DNA was not checked. TRBV12-2 is listed as a pseudogene. The CDR3 has 15 amino acids. As DNA, the CDR3 is TGTGCAAGTCGCTCTCCGGGACAGGGGGACTACGAGCAGTACTTC. This sequence encodes CASRSPGQGDYEQYF.

This clone was observed a single time. The chain recombines TRBV29-1 with TRBJ2-5, with 9 bases matching TRBD1. The J call may be mistaken, given a closer DNA end match to TRBJ2-7. CDR1 and CDR2 from the germline V gene are SQVTM and ANQGSEA. The CDR3 has 13 residues. CDR3 residues: CSVTGGGNYEQYF. In DNA form, the CDR3 reads TGCAGCGTTACAGGGGGCGGAAACTACGAGCAGTACTTC.